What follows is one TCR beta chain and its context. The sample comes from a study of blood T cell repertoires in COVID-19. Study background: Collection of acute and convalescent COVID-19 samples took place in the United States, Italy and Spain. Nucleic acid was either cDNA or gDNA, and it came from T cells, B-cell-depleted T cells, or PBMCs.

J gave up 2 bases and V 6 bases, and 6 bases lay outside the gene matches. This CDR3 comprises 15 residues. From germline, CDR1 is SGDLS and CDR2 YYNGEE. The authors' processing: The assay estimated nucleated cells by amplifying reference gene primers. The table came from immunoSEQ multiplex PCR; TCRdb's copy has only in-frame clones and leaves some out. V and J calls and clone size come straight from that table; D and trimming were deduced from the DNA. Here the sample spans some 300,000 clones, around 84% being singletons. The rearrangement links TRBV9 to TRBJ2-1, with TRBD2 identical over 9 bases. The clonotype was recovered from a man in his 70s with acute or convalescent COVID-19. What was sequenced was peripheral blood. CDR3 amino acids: CASTQAGGAYNEQFF. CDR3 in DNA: TGTGCCAGCACCCAAGCGGGAGGAGCCTACAATGAGCAGTTCTTC.